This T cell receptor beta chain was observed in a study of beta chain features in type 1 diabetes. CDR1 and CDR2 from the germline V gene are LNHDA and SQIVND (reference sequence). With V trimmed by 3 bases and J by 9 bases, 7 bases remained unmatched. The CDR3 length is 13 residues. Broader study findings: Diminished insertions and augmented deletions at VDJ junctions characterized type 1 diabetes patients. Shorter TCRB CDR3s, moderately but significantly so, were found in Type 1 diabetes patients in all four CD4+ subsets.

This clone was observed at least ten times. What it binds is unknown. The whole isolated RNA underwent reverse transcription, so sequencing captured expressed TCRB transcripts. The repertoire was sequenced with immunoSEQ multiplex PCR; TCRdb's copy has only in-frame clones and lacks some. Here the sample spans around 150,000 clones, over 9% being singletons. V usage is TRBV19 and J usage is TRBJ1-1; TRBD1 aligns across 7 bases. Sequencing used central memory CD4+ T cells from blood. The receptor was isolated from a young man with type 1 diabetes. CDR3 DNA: TGTGCCAGTAGTATCGGGACAGTGCCAAAAGCTTTCTTT. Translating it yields CASSIGTVPKAFF.